This entry lists 16 T cell receptor beta chains sequenced from one sample in a study of blood T cell repertoires in COVID-19. Produced via immunoSEQ multiplex PCR; TCRdb's table is partial and in-frame only. The data hold about 290,000 clones, with 75% to 90% observed a single time. The sample comprised peripheral blood. Receptor source: a man aged 35 to 55 with acute or convalescent COVID-19.

Concerning this clone: One end of the junction fails to match germline, which may point to a read error. The chain joins TRBV3-1 (or the pseudogene TRBV3-2) to TRBJ1-1; no clear D. CDR1 and CDR2 from the germline V gene are LGHDT and YNNKEL (reference sequence). The CDR3 sequence is 14 residues long. CDR3 loop: CASSQREVKTEAFF. As DNA, the CDR3 is TGTGCCAGCAGCCAAAGGGAGGTGAAAACTGAAGCTTTCTTT.

The V and J genes are TRBV20-1 and TRBJ2-7; TRBD2 matches at 8 bases. From germline, CDR1 is DFQATT and CDR2 SNEGSKA (reference sequence). This CDR3 spans 11 amino acids. V shed 7 bases and J 7 bases; nucleotides not matched to a gene: 6. DNA for the CDR3: TGCAGTGAGAAAGCGGGGGATGAGCAGTACTTC. This encodes CSEKAGDEQYF.

The rearrangement links TRBV6-5 to TRBJ2-5; 8 positions match TRBD1. The V gene's germline CDR1 is MNHEY and CDR2 SVGAGI. V shed 8 bases, J shed 5 bases, and the junction held 13 bases outside the gene matches. The CDR3 extends over 15 amino acids. CDR3: CASPPTGQAGETQYF. Written as DNA, the CDR3 is TGTGCCAGCCCTCCGACGGGACAGGCTGGGGAGACCCAGTACTTC.

As concerns this clone: Other nucleotide sequences in the sample specify the same CDR3. The V gene is TRBV30, the J gene TRBJ1-2; D is possibly TRBD1 (5 bases). V lost 3 bases to trimming and J lost 4 bases, with 12 bases between them. Germline loops: CDR1 GTSNPN, CDR2 SVGIG (reference sequence). The CDR3 runs to 13 residues. The CDR3 loop is CAWSVWGSYGYTF. In DNA, the CDR3 is TGTGCCTGGAGCGTGTGGGGCTCCTATGGCTACACCTTC.

The chain recombines TRBV4-2 with TRBJ1-5; no clear D. Germline V gene lookup returns CDR1 LGHNA and CDR2 YNFKEQ. V was clipped by 0 bases and J by 6 bases, with 12 bases between them. CDR3 length equals 15 residues. CDR3 protein: CASSQEILGPQPQHF. DNA of the CDR3: TGTGCCAGCAGCCAAGAGATCCTAGGCCCTCAGCCCCAGCATTTT.

This chain uses TRBV29-1 with TRBJ1-2; no definite D call. V lost 2 bases and J 6 bases, leaving 19 bases between the germline ends. This CDR3 has 15 residues. Germline V gene data show CDR1 as SQVTM and CDR2 as ANQGSEA. In DNA, the CDR3 is TGCAGCGTTGAACTAACCCACGGAGGGCCGAATGGCTACACCTTC. Translating gives CSVELTHGGPNGYTF.

The sample holds a few counts of this clone. This chain links TRBV7-9 with TRBJ2-7; the D gene is possibly TRBD2 (6 bases). CDR1 and CDR2 (germline): SEHNR, FQNEAQ (reference sequence). The CDR3 has 14 amino acids. Trimming pared 1 base from V and 5 bases from J, leaving 12 bases between. In DNA form, the CDR3 reads TGTGCCAGCAGCTTAGGACTAGTAAATAACGAGCAGTACTTC. Its translation is CASSLGLVNNEQYF.

The chain links TRBV5-1 to TRBJ2-3; D is perhaps TRBD2 (6 bases). This CDR3 comprises 14 residues. V was trimmed by 5 bases and J by 5 bases, leaving 15 bases between them. Germline CDR1 reads SGHRS; CDR2 reads YFSETQ. The CDR3 region is CASRLRGREDTQYF. The CDR3, as DNA: TGCGCCAGCAGGCTGCGGGGAAGAGAAGATACGCAGTATTTT.

This clone was recorded only once. J is TRBJ1-2 and V is TRBV5-1; TRBD1 aligns across 7 bases. The V segment lost 4 bases and the J segment 4 bases; nucleotides outside the gene matches: 7. From germline, CDR1 is SGHRS and CDR2 YFSETQ. This CDR3 has 14 residues. The CDR3 DNA follows: TGCGCCAGCAGCGTGACAGGGAGTAGCTATGGCTACACCTTC. This encodes CASSVTGSSYGYTF.

DNA for the CDR3: TGTGCCAGCAGTTACTGGGGACAGCCGAACACTGAAGCTTTCTTT. As protein: CASSYWGQPNTEAFF. The V and J genes are TRBV6-5 and TRBJ1-1; 7 bases agree with TRBD1. Germline-derived CDR1 and CDR2 are MNHEY and SVGAGI. There are 15 residues in the CDR3. Trimming cost V 1 base and J 1 base; bases outside gene matches: 3.

The chain uses TRBV6-1 and TRBJ1-2, with 8 bases fitting TRBD1. J gave up 6 bases and V 3 bases, and 6 bases lay outside the gene matches. CDR1 MNHNS and CDR2 SASEGT come from the germline V gene. The CDR3 is 14 amino acids. DNA for the CDR3: TGTGCCAGCAGTGACGGACAGGGAAGGGATGGCTACACCTTC. Amino acids: CASSDGQGRDGYTF.

The V and J genes are TRBV9 and TRBJ1-2; 7 positions agree with TRBD1. The germline V gene has CDR1 SGDLS and CDR2 YYNGEE. With 4 bases clipped from V and 0 bases from J, the junction kept 3 bases outside the gene matches. The CDR3 covers 14 residues. CDR3 nucleotides: TGTGCCAGCAGCTTGGACAGGTCTAACTATGGCTACACCTTC. Translated: CASSLDRSNYGYTF.

A note on this clone: Additional DNA sequences in this sample encode the identical CDR3. This chain connects TRBV5-1 to TRBJ1-1; a possible D gene is TRBD1 (6 bases). Trimming removed 0 bases from V and 0 bases from J, with 9 bases in between. The CDR3 is made up of 15 amino acids. Germline values: CDR1 SGHRS, CDR2 YFSETQ. DNA for the CDR3: TGCGCCAGCAGCTTGGTAGCAGGGGTGAACACTGAAGCTTTCTTT. Its translation: CASSLVAGVNTEAFF.

This chain links TRBV4-2 with TRBJ2-7; possibly TRBD1 for D (5 bases). V lost 3 bases and J lost 3, with 18 bases in between. The length of the CDR3 is 16 residues. CDR1 LGHNA and CDR2 YNFKEQ come from the germline V gene. CDR3 amino acids: CASSHPSGSTNYEQYF. The DNA of the CDR3 is TGTGCCAGCAGCCACCCATCAGGGTCGACCAACTACGAGCAGTACTTC.

The J gene is TRBJ1-5, the V gene TRBV5-1, with a weak D call TRBD1 (5 bases). Germline V gene sequence: CDR1 SGHRS, CDR2 YFSETQ. This CDR3 contains 15 residues. Trimming removed 5 bases at V and 5 bases at J, with 17 bases between. The CDR3 sequence is CASRLGGGEDQPQHF. The CDR3 DNA sequence: TGCGCCAGCAGACTGGGCGGGGGTGAGGATCAGCCCCAGCATTTT.

V and J are TRBV3-1 (or the pseudogene TRBV3-2) and TRBJ1-2; D gene ambiguous. Germline loops: CDR1 LGHDT, CDR2 YNNKEL (reference sequence). CDR3 length: 15 residues. Between the trimmed V and J ends, which lost 4 bases and 3 bases, there was a span of 15 bases. Here the CDR3 DNA reads TGTGCCAGCAGCCCCCACCTGAAGGGAGACTATGGCTACACCTTC. This gives the protein CASSPHLKGDYGYTF.